This T cell receptor beta chain originates from a study of T cells after yellow fever vaccination. This clonotype was seen many times. Its target is unknown. It was through 5'RACE template switching that TCR cDNA was made, with a universal primer site and UMIs added. TCRdb re-called the 5' RACE reads with MiXCR, one entry per CDR3 protein. The sample lists more than 90,000 distinct CDR3 sequences, about 6.8% occurring once. Whole-study results and caveats: A minor fraction of clonotypes spanned both CD4 and CD8 compartments.

The CDR3 has 16 residues. CDR1 is LGHNA and CDR2 is YSLEER in the germline V gene. The V and J ends lost 0 bases and 5 bases respectively, with 14 bases between them. This specimen was CD4+ T cells sorted from PBMCs, taken 35 to 50 days after the first yellow fever vaccination. V is TRBV4-3 and J is TRBJ2-1, with D maybe TRBD1 (5 bases). This TCR derives from a man aged 18 to 35 who received the YFV17D yellow fever vaccine. CDR3 sequence reads: CASSQDNKGKDNEQFF. Here the CDR3 DNA reads TGCGCCAGCAGCCAAGATAACAAGGGGAAAGACAATGAGCAGTTCTTC.